The clone carrying this T cell receptor (beta chain) was seen more than once but under ten times. The data were obtained in a study of blood T cell repertoires in COVID-19. Germline-derived CDR1 and CDR2 are MGHDK and SYGVNS. The CDR3 is made up of 14 amino acids. The trim removed 4 bases at V and 5 bases at J, leaving 6 bases unmatched. Clones were sequenced by immunoSEQ multiplex PCR, and TCRdb holds only the in-frame ones, with some missing. The data show nearly 80,000 clones, roughly 80% seen once. This TCR was recovered from an older woman with acute or convalescent COVID-19. This rearrangement joins TRBV25-1 to TRBJ2-5, with 8 nucleotides matching TRBD1. Material for sequencing was peripheral blood. The DNA for the CDR3 is TGTGCCAGCAGTGTATCAGGGGGCGCGGAGACCCAGTACTTC. It is translated as CASSVSGGAETQYF.